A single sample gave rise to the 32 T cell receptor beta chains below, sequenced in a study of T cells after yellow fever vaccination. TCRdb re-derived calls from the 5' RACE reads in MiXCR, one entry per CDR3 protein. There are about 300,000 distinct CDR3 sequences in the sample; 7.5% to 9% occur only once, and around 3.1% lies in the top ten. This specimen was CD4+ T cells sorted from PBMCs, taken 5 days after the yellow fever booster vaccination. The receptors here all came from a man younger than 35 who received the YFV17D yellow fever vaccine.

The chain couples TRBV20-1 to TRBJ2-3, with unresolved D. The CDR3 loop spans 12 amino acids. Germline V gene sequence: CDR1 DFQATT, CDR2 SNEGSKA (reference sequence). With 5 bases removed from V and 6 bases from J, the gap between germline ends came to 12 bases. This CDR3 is CSAAAYMDTQYF. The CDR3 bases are TGCAGTGCTGCGGCCTACATGGATACGCAGTATTTT.

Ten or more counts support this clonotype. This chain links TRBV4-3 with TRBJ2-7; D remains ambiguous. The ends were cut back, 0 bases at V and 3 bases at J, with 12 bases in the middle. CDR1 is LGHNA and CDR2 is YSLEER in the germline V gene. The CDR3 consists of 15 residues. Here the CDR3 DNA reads TGCGCCAGCAGCCAAGATCTGGGCAGACTCTACGAGCAGTACTTC. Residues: CASSQDLGRLYEQYF.

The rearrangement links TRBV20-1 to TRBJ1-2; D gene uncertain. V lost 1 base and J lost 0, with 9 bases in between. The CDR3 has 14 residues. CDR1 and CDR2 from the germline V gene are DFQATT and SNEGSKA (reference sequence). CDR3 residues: CSARVGNSNYGYTF. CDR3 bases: TGCAGTGCTAGAGTGGGAAACTCTAACTATGGCTACACCTTC.

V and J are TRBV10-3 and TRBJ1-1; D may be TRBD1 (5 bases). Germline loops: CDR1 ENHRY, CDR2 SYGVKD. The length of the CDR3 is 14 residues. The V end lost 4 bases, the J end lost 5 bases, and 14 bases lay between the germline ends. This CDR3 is CAISARGLFTEAFF. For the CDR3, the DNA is TGTGCCATCAGTGCCCGGGGCTTATTTACTGAAGCTTTCTTT.

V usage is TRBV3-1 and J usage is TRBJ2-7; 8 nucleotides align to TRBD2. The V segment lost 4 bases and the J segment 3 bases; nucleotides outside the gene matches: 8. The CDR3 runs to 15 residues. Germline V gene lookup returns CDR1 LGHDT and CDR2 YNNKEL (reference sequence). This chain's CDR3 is CASSPFSGGYYEQYF. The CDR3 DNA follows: TGTGCCAGCAGCCCCTTCAGCGGGGGCTACTACGAGCAGTACTTC.

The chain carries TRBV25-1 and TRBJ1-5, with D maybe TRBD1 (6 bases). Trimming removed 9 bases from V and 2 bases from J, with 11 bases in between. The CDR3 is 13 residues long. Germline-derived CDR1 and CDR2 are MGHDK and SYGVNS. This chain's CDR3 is CASEGGRNQPQHF. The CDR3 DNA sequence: TGTGCCAGTGAGGGGGGCCGCAATCAGCCCCAGCATTTT. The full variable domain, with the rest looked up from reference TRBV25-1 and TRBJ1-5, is EADIYQTPRYLVIGTGKKITLECSQTMGHDKMYWYQQDPGMELHLIHYSYGVNSTEKGDLSSESTVSRIRTEHFPLTLESARPSHTSQYLCASEGGRNQPQHFGDGTRLSIL.

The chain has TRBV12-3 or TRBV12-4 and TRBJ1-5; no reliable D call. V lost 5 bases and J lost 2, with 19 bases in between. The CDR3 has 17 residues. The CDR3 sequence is CASSLPPWGRGNQPQHF. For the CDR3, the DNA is TGTGCCAGCAGTCTCCCCCCGTGGGGTAGGGGCAATCAGCCCCAGCATTTT.

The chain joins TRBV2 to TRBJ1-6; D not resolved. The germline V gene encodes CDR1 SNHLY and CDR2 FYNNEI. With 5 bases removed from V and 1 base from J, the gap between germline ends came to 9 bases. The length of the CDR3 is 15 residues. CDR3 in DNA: TGTGCCAGCAGTCCAGCGGCGTCCTATAATTCACCCCTCCACTTT. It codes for CASSPAASYNSPLHF.

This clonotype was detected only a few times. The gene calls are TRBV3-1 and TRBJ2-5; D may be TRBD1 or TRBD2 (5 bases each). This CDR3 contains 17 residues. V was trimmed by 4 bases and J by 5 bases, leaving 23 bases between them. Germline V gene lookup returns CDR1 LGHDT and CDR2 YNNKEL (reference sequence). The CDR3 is CASSRDRQPGPVETQYF. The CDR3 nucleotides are TGTGCCAGCAGCCGCGACCGGCAACCGGGACCGGTTGAGACCCAGTACTTC.

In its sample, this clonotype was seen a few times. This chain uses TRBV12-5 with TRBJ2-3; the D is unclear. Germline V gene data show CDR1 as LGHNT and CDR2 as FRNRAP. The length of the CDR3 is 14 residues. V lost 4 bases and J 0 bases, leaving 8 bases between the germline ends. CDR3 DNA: TGTGCTAGTGGTTCTGGATCGAGCACAGATACGCAGTATTTT. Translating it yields CASGSGSSTDTQYF.

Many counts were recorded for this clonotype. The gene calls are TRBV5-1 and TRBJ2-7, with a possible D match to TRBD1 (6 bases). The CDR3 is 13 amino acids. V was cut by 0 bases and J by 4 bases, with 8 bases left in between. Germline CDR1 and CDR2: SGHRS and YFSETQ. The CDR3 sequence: CASSLGQEYEQYV. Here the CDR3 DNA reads TGCGCCAGCAGCTTGGGACAGGAGTACGAGCAGTACGTC.

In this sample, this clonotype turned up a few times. The CDR3 nucleotides read TGTGCCAGCAGCCGGGTACAAGAGACAGGGTTACCACAAGAGACCCAGTACTTC. Translation: CASSRVQETGLPQETQYF. The rearrangement links TRBV21-1 to TRBJ2-5; TRBD1, the table's D call, lacks a check against the DNA. TRBV21-1 is annotated as a pseudogene. The CDR3 covers 18 residues.

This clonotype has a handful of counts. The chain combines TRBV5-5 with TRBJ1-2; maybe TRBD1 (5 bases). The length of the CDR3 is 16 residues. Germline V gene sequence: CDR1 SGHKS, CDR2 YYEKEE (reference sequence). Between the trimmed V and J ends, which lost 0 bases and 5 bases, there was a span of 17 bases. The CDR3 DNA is TGTGCCAGCAGCTTGGGGGGACTTCCCTCGGATTATGGCTACACCTTC. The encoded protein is CASSLGGLPSDYGYTF.

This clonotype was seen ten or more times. The CDR3 coding sequence is TGCAGTGCGGGGGGCCGTAATGAGCAGTTCTTC. Translated, it gives CSAGGRNEQFF. The V and J genes are TRBV20-1 and TRBJ2-1; D possibly uses TRBD1 or TRBD2 (6 bases each). CDR1 and CDR2 from the germline V gene are DFQATT and SNEGSKA (reference sequence). The CDR3 contains 11 residues. V was shortened by 6 bases and J by 7 bases, with 10 bases between the two germline ends.

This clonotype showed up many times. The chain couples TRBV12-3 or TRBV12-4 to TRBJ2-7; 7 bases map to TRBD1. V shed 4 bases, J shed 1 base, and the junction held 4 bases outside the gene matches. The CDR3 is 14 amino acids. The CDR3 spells CASSSGQPSYEQYF. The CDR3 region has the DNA TGTGCCAGCAGTTCGGGACAGCCTTCCTACGAGCAGTACTTC.

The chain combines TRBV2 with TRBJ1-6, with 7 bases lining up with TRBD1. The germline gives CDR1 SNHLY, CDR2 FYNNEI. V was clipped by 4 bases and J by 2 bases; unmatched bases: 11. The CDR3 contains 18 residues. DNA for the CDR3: TGTGCCAGCAGTGCCGGCAGGGGGAGTTTTCCCTATAATTCACCCCTCCACTTT. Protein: CASSAGRGSFPYNSPLHF.

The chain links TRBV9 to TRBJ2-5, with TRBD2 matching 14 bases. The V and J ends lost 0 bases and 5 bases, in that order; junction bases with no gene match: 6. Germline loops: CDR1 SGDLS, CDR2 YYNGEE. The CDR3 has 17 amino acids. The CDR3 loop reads CASSVAGTSGGRETQYF. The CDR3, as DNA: TGTGCCAGCAGCGTAGCGGGGACTAGCGGGGGCCGGGAGACCCAGTACTTC.

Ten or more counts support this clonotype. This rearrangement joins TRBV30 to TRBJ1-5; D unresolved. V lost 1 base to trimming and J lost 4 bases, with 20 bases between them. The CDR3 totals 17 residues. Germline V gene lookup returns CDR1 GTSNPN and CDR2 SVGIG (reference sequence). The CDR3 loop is CAWSAARTRNSNQPQHF. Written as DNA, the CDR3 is TGTGCCTGGAGTGCCGCGCGAACGCGGAATTCGAATCAGCCCCAGCATTTT.

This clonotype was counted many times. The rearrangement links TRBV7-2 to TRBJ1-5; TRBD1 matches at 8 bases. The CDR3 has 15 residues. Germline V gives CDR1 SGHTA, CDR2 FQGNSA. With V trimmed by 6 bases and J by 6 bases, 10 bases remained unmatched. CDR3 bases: TGTGCCAGCAGTTCTGGTACAGGGGGGGGTCAGCCCCAGCATTTT. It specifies CASSSGTGGGQPQHF.

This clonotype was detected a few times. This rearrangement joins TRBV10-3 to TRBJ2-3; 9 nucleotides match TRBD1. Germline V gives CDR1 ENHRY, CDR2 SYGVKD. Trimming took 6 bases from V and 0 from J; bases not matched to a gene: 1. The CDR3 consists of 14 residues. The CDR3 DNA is TGTGCCATCAGCGGGACAGGGAGCACAGATACGCAGTATTTT. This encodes CAISGTGSTDTQYF.

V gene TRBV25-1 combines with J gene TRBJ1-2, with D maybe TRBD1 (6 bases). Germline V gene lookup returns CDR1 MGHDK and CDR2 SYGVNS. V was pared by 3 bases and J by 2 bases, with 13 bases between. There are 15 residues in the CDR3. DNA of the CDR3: TGTGCCAGCAGTGATCCCACGGACAGAAACTATGGCTACACCTTC. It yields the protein CASSDPTDRNYGYTF.

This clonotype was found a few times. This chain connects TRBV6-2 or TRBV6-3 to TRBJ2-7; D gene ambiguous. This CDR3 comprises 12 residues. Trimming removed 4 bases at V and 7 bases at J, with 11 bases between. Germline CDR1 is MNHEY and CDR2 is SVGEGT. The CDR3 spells CASSFGRREQYF. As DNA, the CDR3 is TGTGCCAGCAGTTTTGGACGGAGAGAGCAGTACTTC.

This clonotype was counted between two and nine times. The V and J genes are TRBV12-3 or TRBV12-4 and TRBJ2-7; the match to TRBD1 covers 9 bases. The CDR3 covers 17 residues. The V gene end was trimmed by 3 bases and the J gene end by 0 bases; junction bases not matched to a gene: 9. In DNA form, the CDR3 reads TGTGCCAGCAGTTTCGGGCCGGGACAGGGACGCTCCTACGAGCAGTACTTC. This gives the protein CASSFGPGQGRSYEQYF.

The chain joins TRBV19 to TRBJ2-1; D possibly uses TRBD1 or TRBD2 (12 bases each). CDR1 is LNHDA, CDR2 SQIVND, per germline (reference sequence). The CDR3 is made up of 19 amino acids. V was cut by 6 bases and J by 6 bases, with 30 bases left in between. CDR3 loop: CASREGQGAKTSGGNEQFF. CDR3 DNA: TGTGCCAGTAGGGAGGGACAGGGGGCGAAGACTAGCGGGGGCAATGAGCAGTTCTTC.

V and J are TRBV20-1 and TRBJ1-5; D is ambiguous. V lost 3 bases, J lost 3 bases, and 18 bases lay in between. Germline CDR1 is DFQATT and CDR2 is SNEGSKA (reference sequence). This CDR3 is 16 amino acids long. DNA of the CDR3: TGCAGTGCTAGCCCCGCGCGATCGGGTTCCAATCAGCCCCAGCATTTT. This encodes CSASPARSGSNQPQHF.

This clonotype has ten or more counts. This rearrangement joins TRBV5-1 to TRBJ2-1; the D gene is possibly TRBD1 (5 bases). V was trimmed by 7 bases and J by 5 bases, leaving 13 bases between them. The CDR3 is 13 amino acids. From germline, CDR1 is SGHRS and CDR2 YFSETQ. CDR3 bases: TGCGCCAGCGCCTTCGCAGGGAACAATGAGCAGTTCTTC. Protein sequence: CASAFAGNNEQFF. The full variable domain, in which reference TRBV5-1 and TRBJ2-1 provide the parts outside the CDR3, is KAGVTQTPRYLIKTRGQQVTLSCSPISGHRSVSWYQQTPGQGLQFLFEYFSETQRNKGNFPGRFSGRQFSNSRSEMNVSTLELGDSALYLCASAFAGNNEQFFGPGTRLTVL.

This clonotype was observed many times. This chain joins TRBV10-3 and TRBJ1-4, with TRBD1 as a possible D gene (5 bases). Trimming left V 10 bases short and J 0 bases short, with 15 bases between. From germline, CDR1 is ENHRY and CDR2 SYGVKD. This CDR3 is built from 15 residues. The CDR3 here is CATKTGGATNEKLFF. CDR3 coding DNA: TGTGCCACCAAGACTGGGGGTGCAACTAATGAAAAACTGTTTTTT.

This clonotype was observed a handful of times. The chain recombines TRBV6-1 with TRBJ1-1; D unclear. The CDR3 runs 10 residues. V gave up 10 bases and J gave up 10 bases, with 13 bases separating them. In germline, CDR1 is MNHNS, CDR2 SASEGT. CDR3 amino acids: CATAEWGAFF. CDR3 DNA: TGTGCCACCGCAGAGTGGGGAGCTTTCTTT.

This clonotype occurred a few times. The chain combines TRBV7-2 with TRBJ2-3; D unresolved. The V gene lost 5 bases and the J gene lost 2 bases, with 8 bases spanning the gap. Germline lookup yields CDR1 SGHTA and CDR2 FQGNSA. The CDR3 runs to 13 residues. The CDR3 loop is CASSLPPTDTQYF. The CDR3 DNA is TGTGCCAGCAGCCTGCCTCCCACAGATACGCAGTATTTT.

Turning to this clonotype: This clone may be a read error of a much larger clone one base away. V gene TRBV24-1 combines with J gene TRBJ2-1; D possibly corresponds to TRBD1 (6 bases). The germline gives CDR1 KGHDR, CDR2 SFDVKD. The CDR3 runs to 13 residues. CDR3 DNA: TGTTCCACCAGTGACGTAACAGGGAATGGAGAGTTCTTC. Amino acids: CSTSDVTGNGEFF.

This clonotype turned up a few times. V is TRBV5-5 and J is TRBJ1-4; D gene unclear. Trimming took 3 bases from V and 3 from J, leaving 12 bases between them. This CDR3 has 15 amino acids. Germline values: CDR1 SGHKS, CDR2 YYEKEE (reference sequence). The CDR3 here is CASSWETAPNEKLFF. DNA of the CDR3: TGTGCCAGCAGCTGGGAGACGGCTCCTAATGAAAAACTGTTTTTT. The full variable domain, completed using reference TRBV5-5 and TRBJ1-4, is DAGVTQSPTHLIKTRGQQVTLRCSPISGHKSVSWYQQVLGQGPQFIFQYYEKEERGRGNFPDRFSARQFPNYSSELNVNALLLGDSALYLCASSWETAPNEKLFFGSGTQLSVL.

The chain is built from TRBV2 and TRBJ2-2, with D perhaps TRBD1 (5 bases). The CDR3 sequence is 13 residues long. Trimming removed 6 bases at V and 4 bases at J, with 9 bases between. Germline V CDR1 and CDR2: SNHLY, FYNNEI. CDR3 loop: CASRAGFTGELFF. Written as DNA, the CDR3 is TGTGCCAGCAGGGCAGGGTTCACCGGGGAGCTGTTTTTT.